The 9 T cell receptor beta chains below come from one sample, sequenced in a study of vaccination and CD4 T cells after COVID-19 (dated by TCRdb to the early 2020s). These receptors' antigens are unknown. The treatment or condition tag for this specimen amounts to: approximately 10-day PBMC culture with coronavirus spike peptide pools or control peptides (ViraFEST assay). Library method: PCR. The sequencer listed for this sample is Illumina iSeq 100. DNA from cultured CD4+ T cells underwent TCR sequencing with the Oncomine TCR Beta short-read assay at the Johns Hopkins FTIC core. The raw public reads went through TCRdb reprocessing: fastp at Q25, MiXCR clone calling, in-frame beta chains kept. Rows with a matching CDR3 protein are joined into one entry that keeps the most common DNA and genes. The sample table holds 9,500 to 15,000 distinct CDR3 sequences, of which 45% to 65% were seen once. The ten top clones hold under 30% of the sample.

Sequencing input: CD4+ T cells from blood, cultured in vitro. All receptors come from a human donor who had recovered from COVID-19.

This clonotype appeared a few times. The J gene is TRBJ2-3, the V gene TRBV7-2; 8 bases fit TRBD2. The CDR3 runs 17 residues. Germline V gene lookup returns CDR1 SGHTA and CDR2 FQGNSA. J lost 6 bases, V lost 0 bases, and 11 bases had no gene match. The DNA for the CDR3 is TGTGCCAGCAGCTTAGCGCCCCCACTAGCGGCTCGGGATACGCAGTATTTT. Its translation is CASSLAPPLAARDTQYF.

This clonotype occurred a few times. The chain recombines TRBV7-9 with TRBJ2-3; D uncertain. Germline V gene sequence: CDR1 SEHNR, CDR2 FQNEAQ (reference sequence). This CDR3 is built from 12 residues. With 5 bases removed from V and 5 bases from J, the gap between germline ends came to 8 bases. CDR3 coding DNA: TGTGCCAGCAGCCCGCAAAAAGATACGCAGTATTTT. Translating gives CASSPQKDTQYF.

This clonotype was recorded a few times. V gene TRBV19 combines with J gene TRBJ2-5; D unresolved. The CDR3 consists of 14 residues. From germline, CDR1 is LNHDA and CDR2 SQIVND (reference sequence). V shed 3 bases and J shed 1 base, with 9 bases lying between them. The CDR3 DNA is TGTGCCAGTAGTATCAGCCAGGCCCAAGAGACCCAGTACTTC. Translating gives CASSISQAQETQYF.

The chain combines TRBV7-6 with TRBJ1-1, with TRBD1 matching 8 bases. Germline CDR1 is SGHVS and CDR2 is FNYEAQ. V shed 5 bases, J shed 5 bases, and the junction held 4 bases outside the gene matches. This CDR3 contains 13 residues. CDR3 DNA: TGTGCCAGCAGCCGCAGGACAGGGACTGAAGCTTTCTTT. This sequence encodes CASSRRTGTEAFF.

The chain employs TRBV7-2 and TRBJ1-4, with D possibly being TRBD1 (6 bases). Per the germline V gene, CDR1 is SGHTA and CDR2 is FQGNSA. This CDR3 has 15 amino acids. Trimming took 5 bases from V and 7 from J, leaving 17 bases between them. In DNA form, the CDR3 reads TGTGCCAGCAGCCTAGACGCAGGGGTGGGTGAAAAACTGTTTTTT. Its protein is CASSLDAGVGEKLFF.

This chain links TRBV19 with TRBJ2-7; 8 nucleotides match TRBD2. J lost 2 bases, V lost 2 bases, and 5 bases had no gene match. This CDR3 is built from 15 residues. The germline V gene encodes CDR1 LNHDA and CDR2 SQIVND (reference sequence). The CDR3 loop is CASSIKAGAAYEQYF. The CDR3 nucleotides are TGTGCCAGTAGTATAAAAGCGGGGGCCGCCTACGAGCAGTACTTC.

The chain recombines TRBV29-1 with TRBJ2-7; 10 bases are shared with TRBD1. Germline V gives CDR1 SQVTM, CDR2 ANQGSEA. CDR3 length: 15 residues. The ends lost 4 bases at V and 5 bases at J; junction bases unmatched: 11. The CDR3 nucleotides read TGCAGCGTTGTCCAATCGGGACAGGGGTCCCACGAGCAGTACTTC. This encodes CSVVQSGQGSHEQYF.

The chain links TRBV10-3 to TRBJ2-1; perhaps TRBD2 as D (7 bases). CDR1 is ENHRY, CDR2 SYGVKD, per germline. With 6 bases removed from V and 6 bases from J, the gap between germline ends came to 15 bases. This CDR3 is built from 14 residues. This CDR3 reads CAISSGEGSNEQFF. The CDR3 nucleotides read TGTGCCATCAGCTCAGGGGAGGGGTCCAATGAGCAGTTCTTC.

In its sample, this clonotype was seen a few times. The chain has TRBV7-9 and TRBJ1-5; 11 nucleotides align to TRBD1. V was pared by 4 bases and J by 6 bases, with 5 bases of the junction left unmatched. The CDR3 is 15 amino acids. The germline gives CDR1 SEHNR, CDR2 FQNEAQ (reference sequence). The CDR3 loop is CASSSDRGRVQPQHF. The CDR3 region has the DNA TGTGCCAGCAGCTCGGACAGGGGGCGAGTTCAGCCCCAGCATTTT.